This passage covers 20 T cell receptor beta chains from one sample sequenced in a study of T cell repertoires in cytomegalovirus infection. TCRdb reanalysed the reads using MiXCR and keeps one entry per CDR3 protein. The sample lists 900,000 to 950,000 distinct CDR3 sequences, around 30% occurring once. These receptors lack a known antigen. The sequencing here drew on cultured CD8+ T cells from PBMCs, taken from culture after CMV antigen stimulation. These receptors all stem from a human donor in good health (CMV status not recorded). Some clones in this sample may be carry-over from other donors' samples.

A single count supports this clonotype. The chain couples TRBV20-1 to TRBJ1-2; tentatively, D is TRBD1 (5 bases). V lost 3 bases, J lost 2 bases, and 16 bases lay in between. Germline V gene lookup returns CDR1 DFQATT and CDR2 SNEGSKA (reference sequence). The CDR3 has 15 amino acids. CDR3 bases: TGCAGTGCTAGCCCCCCTCGGGGCGCCAACTATGGCTACACCTTC. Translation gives CSASPPRGANYGYTF.

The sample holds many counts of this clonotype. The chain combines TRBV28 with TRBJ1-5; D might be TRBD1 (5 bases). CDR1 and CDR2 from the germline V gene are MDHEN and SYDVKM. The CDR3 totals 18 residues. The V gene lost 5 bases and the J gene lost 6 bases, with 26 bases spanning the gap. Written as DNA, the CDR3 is TGTGCCAGCAGTCTCGGGACCCTTCTCCAGGGTTCGATTCAGCCCCAGCATTTT. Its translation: CASSLGTLLQGSIQPQHF.

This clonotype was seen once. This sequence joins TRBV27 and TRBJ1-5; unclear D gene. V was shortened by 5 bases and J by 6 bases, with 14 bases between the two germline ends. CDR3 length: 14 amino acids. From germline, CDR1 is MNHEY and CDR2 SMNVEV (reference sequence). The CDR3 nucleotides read TGTGCCAGCAGTCCCGTTTTGGTTCGTCAGCCCCAGCATTTT. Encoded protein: CASSPVLVRQPQHF.

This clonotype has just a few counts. CDR3 protein: CSAVHPRGAYNEQFF. The CDR3 region has the DNA TGCAGTGCGGTCCACCCCCGGGGGGCTTACAATGAGCAGTTCTTC. The J gene is TRBJ2-1, the V gene TRBV20-1, with TRBD2 as a possible D gene (7 bases). The CDR3 has 15 amino acids. Germline V CDR1 and CDR2: DFQATT, SNEGSKA (reference sequence). V was clipped by 6 bases and J by 4 bases, with 19 bases between them.

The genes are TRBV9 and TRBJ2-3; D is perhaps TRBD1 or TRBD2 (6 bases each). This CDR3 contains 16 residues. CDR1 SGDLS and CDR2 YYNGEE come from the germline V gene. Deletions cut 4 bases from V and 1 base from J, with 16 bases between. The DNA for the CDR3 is TGTGCCAGCAGCTCCGACCGGGGGCGAGGCACAGATACGCAGTATTTT. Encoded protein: CASSSDRGRGTDTQYF. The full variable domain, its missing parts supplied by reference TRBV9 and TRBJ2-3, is DSGVTQTPKHLITATGQRVTLRCSPRSGDLSVYWYQQSLDQGLQFLIQYYNGEERAKGNILERFSAQQFPDLHSELNLSSLELGDSALYFCASSSDRGRGTDTQYFGPGTRLTVL.

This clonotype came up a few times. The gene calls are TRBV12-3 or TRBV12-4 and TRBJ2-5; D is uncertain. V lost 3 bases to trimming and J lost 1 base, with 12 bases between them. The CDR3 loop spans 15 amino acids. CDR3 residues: CASSLDGPVQETQYF. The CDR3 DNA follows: TGTGCCAGCAGTTTGGACGGACCCGTCCAAGAGACCCAGTACTTC.

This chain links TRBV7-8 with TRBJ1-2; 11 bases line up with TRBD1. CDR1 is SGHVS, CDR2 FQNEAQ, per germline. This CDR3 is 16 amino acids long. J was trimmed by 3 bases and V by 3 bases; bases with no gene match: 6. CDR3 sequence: CASSFRRTGGDYGYTF. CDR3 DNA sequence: TGTGCCAGCAGCTTTCGTCGGACAGGGGGCGACTATGGCTACACCTTC.

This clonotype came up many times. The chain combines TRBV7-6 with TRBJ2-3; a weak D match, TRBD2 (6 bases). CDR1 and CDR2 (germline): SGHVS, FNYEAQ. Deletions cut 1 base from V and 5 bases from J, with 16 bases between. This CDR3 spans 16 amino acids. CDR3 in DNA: TGTGCCAGCAGCTTAGTGCGGGGAGAATCGGGAGATACGCAGTATTTT. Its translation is CASSLVRGESGDTQYF.

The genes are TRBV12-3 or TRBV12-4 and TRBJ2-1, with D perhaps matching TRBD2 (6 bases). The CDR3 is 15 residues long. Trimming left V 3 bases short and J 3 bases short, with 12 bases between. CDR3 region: CASSFRDFDYNEQFF. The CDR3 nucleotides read TGTGCCAGCAGTTTCCGGGACTTTGACTACAATGAGCAGTTCTTC.

CDR3: CASSFRGPGNTIYF. DNA of the CDR3: TGTGCCAGCAGCTTCAGGGGTCCTGGAAACACCATATATTTT. The gene calls are TRBV7-6 and TRBJ1-3; maybe TRBD1 (6 bases). The germline gives CDR1 SGHVS, CDR2 FNYEAQ. Trimming took off 3 bases at V and 2 bases at J, with 8 bases between the two ends. The CDR3 loop spans 14 amino acids.

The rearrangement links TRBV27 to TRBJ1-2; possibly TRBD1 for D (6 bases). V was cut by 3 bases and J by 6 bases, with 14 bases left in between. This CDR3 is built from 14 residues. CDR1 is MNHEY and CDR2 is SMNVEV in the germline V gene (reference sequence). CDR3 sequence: CASSFYGRGNGYTF. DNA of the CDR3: TGTGCCAGCAGTTTCTACGGGAGGGGGAATGGCTACACCTTC.

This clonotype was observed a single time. CDR3 sequence (DNA): TGTGCCAGCAGTTATTTTAGAACAGGGACCTACGAGCAGTACGTC. This codes for CASSYFRTGTYEQYV. The J gene is TRBJ2-7, the V gene TRBV27; D may be TRBD1 (6 bases). The V end was cut by 4 bases, the J end by 2 bases, with 15 bases between. The germline V gene has CDR1 MNHEY and CDR2 SMNVEV (reference sequence). This CDR3 spans 15 amino acids.

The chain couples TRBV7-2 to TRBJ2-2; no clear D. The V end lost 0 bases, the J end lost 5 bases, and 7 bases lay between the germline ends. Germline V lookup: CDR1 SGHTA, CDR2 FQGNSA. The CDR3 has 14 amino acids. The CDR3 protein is CASSLAQPTGELFF. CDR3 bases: TGTGCCAGCAGCTTAGCACAGCCTACCGGGGAGCTGTTTTTT.

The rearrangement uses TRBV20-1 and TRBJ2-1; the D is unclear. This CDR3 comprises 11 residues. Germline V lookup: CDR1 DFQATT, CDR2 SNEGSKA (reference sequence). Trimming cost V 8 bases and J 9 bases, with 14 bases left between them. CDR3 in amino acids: CSTQHVGEQFF. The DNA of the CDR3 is TGCAGTACCCAGCACGTCGGTGAGCAGTTCTTC.

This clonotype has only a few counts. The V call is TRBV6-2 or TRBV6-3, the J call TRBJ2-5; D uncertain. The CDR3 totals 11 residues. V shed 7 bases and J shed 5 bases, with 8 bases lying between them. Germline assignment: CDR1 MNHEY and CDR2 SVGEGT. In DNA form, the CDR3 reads TGTGCCAGCATCGATTGGGAGACCCAGTACTTC. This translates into CASIDWETQYF.

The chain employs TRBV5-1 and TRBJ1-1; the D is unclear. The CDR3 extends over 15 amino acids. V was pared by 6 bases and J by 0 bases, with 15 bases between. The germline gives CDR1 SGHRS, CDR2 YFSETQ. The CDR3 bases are TGCGCCAGCAACGATAGTCCAGGAATGAACACTGAAGCTTTCTTT. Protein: CASNDSPGMNTEAFF. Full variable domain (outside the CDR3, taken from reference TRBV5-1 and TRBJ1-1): KAGVTQTPRYLIKTRGQQVTLSCSPISGHRSVSWYQQTPGQGLQFLFEYFSETQRNKGNFPGRFSGRQFSNSRSEMNVSTLELGDSALYLCASNDSPGMNTEAFFGQGTRLTVV.

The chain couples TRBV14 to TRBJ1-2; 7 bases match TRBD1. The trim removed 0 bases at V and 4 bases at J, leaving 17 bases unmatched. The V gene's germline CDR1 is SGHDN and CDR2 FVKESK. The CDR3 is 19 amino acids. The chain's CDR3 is CASSQDSPARQGISYGYTF. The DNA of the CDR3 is TGTGCCAGCAGCCAAGACTCCCCGGCTCGACAGGGAATCTCCTATGGCTACACCTTC.

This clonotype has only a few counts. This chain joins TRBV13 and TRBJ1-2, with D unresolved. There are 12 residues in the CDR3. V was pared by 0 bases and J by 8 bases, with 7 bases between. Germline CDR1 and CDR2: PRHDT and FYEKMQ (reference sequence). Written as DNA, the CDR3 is TGTGCCAGCAGCTTAGGGAAAAGCGGCTACACCTTC. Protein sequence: CASSLGKSGYTF.

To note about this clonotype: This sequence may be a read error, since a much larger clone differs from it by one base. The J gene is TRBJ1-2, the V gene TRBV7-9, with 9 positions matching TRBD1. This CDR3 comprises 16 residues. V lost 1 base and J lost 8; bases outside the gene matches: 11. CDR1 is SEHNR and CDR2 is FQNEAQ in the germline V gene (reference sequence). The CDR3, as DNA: TGTGCCAGCAGCTTAGTCGGCGTGGACAGGGGTGAGGGCTACACCTTC. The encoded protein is CASSLVGVDRGEGYTF.

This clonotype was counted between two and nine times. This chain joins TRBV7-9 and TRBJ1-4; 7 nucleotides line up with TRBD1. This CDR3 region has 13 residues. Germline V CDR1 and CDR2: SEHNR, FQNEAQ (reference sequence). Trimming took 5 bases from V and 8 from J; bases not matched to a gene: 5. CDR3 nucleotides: TGTGCCAGCAGCCGTGGGACAGCCGAAAAACTGTTTTTT. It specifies CASSRGTAEKLFF.